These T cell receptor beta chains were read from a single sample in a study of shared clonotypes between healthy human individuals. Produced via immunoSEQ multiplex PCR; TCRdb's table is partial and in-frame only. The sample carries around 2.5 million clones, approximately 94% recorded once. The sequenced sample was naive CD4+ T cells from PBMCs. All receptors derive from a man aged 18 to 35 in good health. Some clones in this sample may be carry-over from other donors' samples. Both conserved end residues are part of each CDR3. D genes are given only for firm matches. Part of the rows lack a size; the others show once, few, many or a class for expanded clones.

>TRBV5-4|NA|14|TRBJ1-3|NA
TGTGCCAGCAGCTTGGCCCCCTCTGGAAACACCATATATTTT
CASSLAPSGNTIYF
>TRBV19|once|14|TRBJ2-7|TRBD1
TGTGCCAGTACACCGGGACAGGGGGCCTACGAGCAGTACTTC
CASTPGQGAYEQYF
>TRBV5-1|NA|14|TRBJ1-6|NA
TGCGCCAGCAGCTCAGACCCGGTAAATTCACCCCTCCACTTT
CASSSDPVNSPLHF
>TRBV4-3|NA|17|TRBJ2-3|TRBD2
TGCGCCAGCAGCCAAGGACTAACTAGCGGGAGTACAGATACGCAGTATTTT
CASSQGLTSGSTDTQYF
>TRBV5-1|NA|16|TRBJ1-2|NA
TGCGCCAGCAGGCTACGAACAGGGAACGAGATCTATGGCTACACCTTC
CASRLRTGNEIYGYTF
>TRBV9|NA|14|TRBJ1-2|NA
TGTGCCAGCAGCCCCGGGGCAGGGGAGCGTGGCTACACCTTC
CASSPGAGERGYTF
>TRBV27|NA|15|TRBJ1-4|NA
TGTGCCAGCAGCCGTGGGGGGCAGGGTAATGAAAAACTGTTTTTT
CASSRGGQGNEKLFF
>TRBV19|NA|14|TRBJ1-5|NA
TGTGCCAGTAGCGTCATGGGGGCTCATCAGCCCCAGCATTTT
CASSVMGAHQPQHF
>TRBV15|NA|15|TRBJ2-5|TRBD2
TGTGCCACCAGCAGGGGGGAGGGAGCACAAGAGACCCAGTACTTC
CATSRGEGAQETQYF
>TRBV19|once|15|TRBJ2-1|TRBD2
TGTGCCAGTAGAGGCGGGAGTGGGTTTGTAGGGGAGCAGTTCTTC
CASRGGSGFVGEQFF
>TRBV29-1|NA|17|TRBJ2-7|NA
TGCAGCGTCGCCCTACAGTCCGGACTCACGGGTCCCTACGAGCAGTACTTC
CSVALQSGLTGPYEQYF
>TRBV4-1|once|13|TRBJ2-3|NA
TGCGCCAGCAGCCGGGGCCTTTGGGATACGCAGTATTTT
CASSRGLWDTQYF
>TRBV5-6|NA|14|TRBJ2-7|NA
TGTGCCAGCAGCTTGGGCCGCATCTCCTACGAGCAGTACTTC
CASSLGRISYEQYF
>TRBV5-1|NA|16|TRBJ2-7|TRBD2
TGCGCCAGCAGCTTGGCTAGCGGACCTTTCTCCTACGAGCAGTACTTC
CASSLASGPFSYEQYF
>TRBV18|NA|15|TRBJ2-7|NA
TGTGCCAGCTCACCATGGAAAGGCAGCTCCTACGAGCAGTACTTC
CASSPWKGSSYEQYF
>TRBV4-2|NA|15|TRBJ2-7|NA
TGTGCCAGCAGCCAATCTCAGGAGACTTCCTACGAGCAGTACTTC
CASSQSQETSYEQYF
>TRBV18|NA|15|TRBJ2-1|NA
TGTGCCAGCTCACCACCGAACAGGGAACGCAATGAGCAGTTCTTC
CASSPPNRERNEQFF
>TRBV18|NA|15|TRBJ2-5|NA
TGTGCCAGCTCACCCCCGAACAGGGTACTAAAGACCCAGTACTTC
CASSPPNRVLKTQYF
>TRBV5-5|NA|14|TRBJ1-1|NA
TGTGCCAGCAGCTTGTACACCCCGAACACTGAAGCTTTCTTT
CASSLYTPNTEAFF
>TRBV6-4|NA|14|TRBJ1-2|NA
TGTGCCAGCAGTGATATCGCGGGTAGCCATGGCTACACCTTC
CASSDIAGSHGYTF
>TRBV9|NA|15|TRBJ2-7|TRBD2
TGTGCCAGCAGCGCCGGGACTAGCGGGAGCTACGAGCAGTACTTC
CASSAGTSGSYEQYF
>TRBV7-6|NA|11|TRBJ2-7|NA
TGTGCCAGCAGCTTAGGGAGGGAGCAGTACTTC
CASSLGREQYF
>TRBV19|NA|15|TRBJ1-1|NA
TGTGCCAGTAGTATATTCGGGACTAAGAACACTGAAGCTTTCTTT
CASSIFGTKNTEAFF
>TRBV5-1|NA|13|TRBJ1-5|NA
TGCGCCAGCAGCCCGACAAGCAATCAGCCCCAGCATTTT
CASSPTSNQPQHF
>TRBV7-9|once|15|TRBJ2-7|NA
TGTGCCAGCAGCTTACTGACTAGTCGGGGCTACGAGCAGTACTTC
CASSLLTSRGYEQYF
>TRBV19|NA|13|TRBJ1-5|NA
TGTGCCAGTAGTCGGAGGGACAATCAGCCCCAGCATTTT
CASSRRDNQPQHF
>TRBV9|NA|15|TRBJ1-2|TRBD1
TGTGCCAGCAGCGTAGGTGAAGGGGGCAACTATGGCTACACCTTC
CASSVGEGGNYGYTF
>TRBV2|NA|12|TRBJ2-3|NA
TGTGCCAGCGGTCGGGTGACAGATACGCAGTATTTT
CASGRVTDTQYF
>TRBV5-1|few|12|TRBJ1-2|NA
TGCGCCAGCAGCTTGGAGGGGGGCGGCTACACCTTC
CASSLEGGGYTF